This T cell receptor (beta chain) was identified during a study of Ad26.COV2.S vaccination and SARS-CoV-2 variants. Broader study findings: Vaccine recipients posted higher spike-specific TCR breadth than their placebo counterparts.

Generated by immunoSEQ multiplex PCR, the TCRdb table keeps only in-frame clones and is missing some. The sample carries about 680,000 clones, about 90% recorded once. The V gene end was trimmed by 8 bases and the J gene end by 5 bases; junction bases not matched to a gene: 12. Per germline, CDR1 MNHEY and CDR2 SVGAGI. The CDR3 is 15 residues long. Concerning this clone itself: Its antigen is unknown.

Treatment denoted: around 19 received Ad26.COV2.S at low or high dose, single or two shots; about 5 received placebo; per-sample allocation not given. On day 63 after the first injection, vaccine and placebo recipients gave samples. The rearrangement links TRBV6-5 to TRBJ2-3; TRBD2 matches at 8 bases. The clonotype was recovered from a person between 18 and 59 years old who received the Ad26.COV2.S COVID-19 vaccine or a placebo. The sample was peripheral blood, taken in a trial of Ad26.COV2.S vaccine versus placebo. CDR3 bases: TGTGCCAGCCAACCTTTTAGCGGGGCCCTAGATACGCAGTATTTT. This gives the protein CASQPFSGALDTQYF.